A single sample gave rise to the 19 T cell receptor beta chains below, sequenced in a study of cytomegalovirus exposure and HLA in healthy donors. Primers: 60 Vbeta forward and 13 Jbeta reverse. The data were produced by immunoSEQ multiplex PCR, yet TCRdb's version contains in-frame clones alone and is incomplete. This sample has 150,000 to 200,000 clones, with less than 90% found just once. Sequencing used PBMCs. These receptors came from a man in his forties or fifties in good health and CMV-seronegative.

The V gene is TRBV6-1, the J gene TRBJ1-2; a weak D match, TRBD1 (6 bases). The CDR3 extends over 13 amino acids. Germline CDR1 MNHNS, CDR2 SASEGT. Trimming left V 5 bases short and J 4 bases short, with 11 bases between. CDR3 loop: CASSFMDSYGYTF. CDR3 sequence (DNA): TGTGCCAGCAGTTTCATGGACAGCTATGGCTACACCTTC.

The chain employs TRBV19 and TRBJ1-4, with no clear D. Per the germline V gene, CDR1 is LNHDA and CDR2 is SQIVND (reference sequence). V dropped 3 bases and J dropped 8 bases, with 10 bases sitting between them. The CDR3 loop spans 13 amino acids. CDR3 sequence: CASSMQIWEKLFF. CDR3 nucleotide sequence: TGTGCCAGTAGTATGCAGATTTGGGAAAAACTGTTTTTT.

The V gene is TRBV5-8, the J gene TRBJ1-5; TRBD1 might be the D (5 bases). CDR1 SGHTS and CDR2 YDEGEE come from the germline V gene. V dropped 3 bases and J dropped 4 bases, with 14 bases sitting between them. This CDR3 has 15 amino acids. In DNA, the CDR3 is TGTGCCAGCAGCTATCGGCAGGGAGGGAATCAGCCCCAGCATTTT. It encodes CASSYRQGGNQPQHF. Drawing the rest from reference TRBV5-8 and TRBJ1-5, the complete variable domain is EAGVTQSPTHLIKTRGQQATLRCSPISGHTSVYWYQQALGLGLQFLLWYDEGEERNRGNFPPRFSGRQFPNYSSELNVNALELEDSALYLCASSYRQGGNQPQHFGDGTRLSIL.

V gene TRBV7-3 combines with J gene TRBJ2-1, with 7 bases fitting TRBD2. V lost 2 bases and J lost 9; bases outside the gene matches: 4. CDR3 length: 13 residues. The germline V gene encodes CDR1 SGHTA and CDR2 FQGTGA. The CDR3 sequence: CASSLRRETEQFF. CDR3 DNA: TGTGCCAGCAGCTTACGGCGGGAGACTGAGCAGTTCTTC.

The chain carries TRBV15 and TRBJ2-5, with TRBD2 as a possible D gene (7 bases). This CDR3 comprises 15 residues. Per the germline V gene, CDR1 is LNHNV and CDR2 is YYDKDF (reference sequence). V shed 9 bases and J shed 5 bases, with 22 bases lying between them. Written as DNA, the CDR3 is TGTGCCACAGGTAGGGGGGGAGCCCCCCGGGAGACCCAGTACTTC. Residues: CATGRGGAPRETQYF.

V is TRBV5-1 and J is TRBJ2-5; possibly TRBD1 for D (7 bases). CDR1 is SGHRS and CDR2 is YFSETQ in the germline V gene. V lost 3 bases, J lost 5 bases, and 17 bases lay in between. The CDR3 extends over 15 amino acids. The CDR3 region has the DNA TGCGCCAGCAGCTCAGGGACAGTTGGAGGGGAGACCCAGTACTTC. Its translation: CASSSGTVGGETQYF.

V is TRBV2 and J is TRBJ2-1, with 11 nucleotides matching TRBD2. Germline-derived CDR1 and CDR2 are SNHLY and FYNNEI. J was trimmed by 6 bases and V by 8 bases; bases with no gene match: 9. This CDR3 region has 15 residues. The CDR3 nucleotides are TGTGCCAGCGGTCAGACTAGCGGGGCCGGCAATGAGCAGTTCTTC. Its protein is CASGQTSGAGNEQFF.

The chain carries TRBV5-1 and TRBJ1-4, with D tentatively TRBD1 (6 bases). The CDR3 length is 14 residues. Germline V gene sequence: CDR1 SGHRS, CDR2 YFSETQ. The germline V and J ends were trimmed by 5 bases and 5 bases, with 13 bases remaining between them. CDR3 in DNA: TGCGCCAGCAGGGTCGTGGGGGCGAATGAAAAACTGTTTTTT. It encodes CASRVVGANEKLFF.

The chain employs TRBV5-4 and TRBJ2-7; 15 bases match TRBD2. The CDR3 contains 17 residues. Per the germline V gene, CDR1 is SGHNT and CDR2 is YYREEE (reference sequence). With V trimmed by 5 bases and J by 5 bases, 11 bases remained unmatched. CDR3 bases: TGTGCCAGCAGTTTTGGACTAGCGGGAGGGCGAAGGAACGAGCAGTACTTC. Its translation is CASSFGLAGGRRNEQYF.

The gene calls are TRBV11-1 and TRBJ2-7; TRBD2 is a possible D gene (6 bases). Germline values: CDR1 SGHAT, CDR2 FQDESV (reference sequence). The CDR3 extends over 12 amino acids. V was shortened by 5 bases and J by 4 bases, with 9 bases between the two germline ends. The CDR3 protein is CASSTLAYEQYF. The DNA of the CDR3 is TGTGCCAGCAGCACTCTAGCGTACGAGCAGTACTTC.

CDR3 nucleotide sequence: TGTGCCAGCAGTCGGACTAGCGCCTCCACAGATACGCAGTATTTT. Protein sequence: CASSRTSASTDTQYF. The chain has TRBV5-4 and TRBJ2-3; 9 nucleotides align to TRBD2. Germline values: CDR1 SGHNT, CDR2 YYREEE (reference sequence). V lost 5 bases and J lost 2; bases outside the gene matches: 6. The CDR3 totals 15 residues.

The chain has TRBV4-1 and TRBJ2-3; 11 nucleotides match TRBD1. The V and J ends lost 0 bases and 6 bases, in that order; junction bases with no gene match: 8. From germline, CDR1 is MGHRA and CDR2 YSYEKL. CDR3 length: 17 amino acids. CDR3 region: CASSQDHGQGATDTQYF. The CDR3 DNA sequence: TGCGCCAGCAGCCAAGACCATGGACAGGGGGCGACGGATACGCAGTATTTT.

Concerning this clone: Other DNA sequences in the sample encode the same CDR3. The genes are TRBV7-2 and TRBJ1-2; D is undetermined. Germline values: CDR1 SGHTA, CDR2 FQGNSA. Between the trimmed V and J ends, which lost 2 bases and 5 bases, there was a span of 6 bases. CDR3 size: 12 residues. CDR3 protein: CASSLYSYGYTF. The CDR3 DNA follows: TGTGCCAGCAGCTTATACAGTTATGGCTACACCTTC.

This clone came up once. CDR3 amino acids: CAWSVKAGGTQYF. In DNA, the CDR3 is TGTGCCTGGAGTGTAAAGGCGGGAGGGACCCAGTACTTC. The chain carries TRBV30 and TRBJ2-5; 8 bases are shared with TRBD2. Germline CDR1 reads GTSNPN; CDR2 reads SVGIG (reference sequence). The CDR3 consists of 13 residues. V trimming: 0 bases; J trimming: 7 bases; junction bases outside the gene matches: 4.

Here the CDR3 DNA reads TGCGCCAGCAGCCAAGATCCAGCGGGAGCTAGCACAGATACGCAGTATTTT. This encodes CASSQDPAGASTDTQYF. This rearrangement joins TRBV4-1 to TRBJ2-3, with TRBD2 matching 8 bases. The CDR3 extends over 17 amino acids. With V trimmed by 0 bases and J by 0 bases, 5 bases remained unmatched. CDR1 is MGHRA, CDR2 YSYEKL, per germline.

The V and J genes are TRBV6-5 and TRBJ2-7, with 8 bases matching TRBD1. Germline CDR1 and CDR2: MNHEY and SVGAGI. This CDR3 spans 15 amino acids. Trimming took 6 bases from V and 3 from J; bases not matched to a gene: 10. CDR3 DNA sequence: TGTGCCAGCAGCTCACAAGACAGGGGATACTACGAGCAGTACTTC. It codes for CASSSQDRGYYEQYF.

This clone was detected only a few times. The chain has TRBV4-1 and TRBJ2-1, with 11 nucleotides matching TRBD2. Germline values: CDR1 MGHRA, CDR2 YSYEKL. The CDR3 sequence is 14 residues long. V dropped 0 bases and J dropped 11; count of bases not matched to a gene: 3. This CDR3 is CASSQESSGRQQFF. CDR3 sequence (DNA): TGCGCCAGCAGCCAAGAATCTAGCGGGAGGCAGCAGTTCTTC.

This chain's CDR3 is CASSLANTGGGTEAFF. In nucleotides, the CDR3 is TGTGCCAGCAGTCTGGCAAATACAGGGGGTGGGACTGAAGCTTTCTTT. The gene calls are TRBV27 and TRBJ1-1, with 8 bases fitting TRBD1. The V gene's germline CDR1 is MNHEY and CDR2 SMNVEV (reference sequence). The J segment lost 5 bases and the V segment lost 5 bases, leaving 13 bases of the junction unmatched. The CDR3 has 16 amino acids.

V and J are TRBV19 and TRBJ1-2; 10 bases align to TRBD1. CDR1 is LNHDA and CDR2 is SQIVND in the germline V gene (reference sequence). V lost 4 bases and J lost 8; bases outside the gene matches: 13. The CDR3 contains 16 residues. The CDR3 spells CASSTPPTGGASGYTF. CDR3 nucleotides: TGTGCCAGTAGTACCCCACCGACAGGGGGCGCGTCGGGCTACACCTTC.